This T cell receptor (beta chain) was observed in a study of vaccination and CD4 T cells after COVID-19. Overall study: Six males and four females, two of them Hispanic, were enrolled as convalescents.

Regarding treatment: 10-day PBMC culture with coronavirus spike peptide pools or control peptides (ViraFEST assay). A remark on this clonotype: The antigen remains unidentified.

This CDR3 region has 15 residues. Trimming took off 5 bases at V and 6 bases at J, with 20 bases between the two ends. The V gene's germline CDR1 is SNHLY and CDR2 FYNNEI. Scientists ran DNA taken from cultured CD4+ T cells through the Oncomine TCR Beta short-read assay for sequencing. TCRdb recomputed calls from the PCR reads with MiXCR, one row per CDR3 protein. Of some 19,000 distinct CDR3 sequences in the sample, approximately 40% are singletons; the top ten hold around 14%. Sequencing used cultured CD4+ T cells from blood. The clonotype originates from a human donor with COVID-19. The V gene is TRBV2, the J gene TRBJ2-7; D tentatively fits TRBD1 or TRBD2 (6 bases each). CDR3 sequence reads: CASSLVGSGAGEQYF. CDR3 sequence (DNA): TGTGCCAGCAGTTTAGTAGGGTCGGGGGCGGGCGAGCAGTACTTC. The variable domain in full, with the rest retrieved from reference TRBV2 and TRBJ2-7, is EPEVTQTPSHQVTQMGQEVILRCVPISNHLYFYWYRQILGQKVEFLVSFYNNEISEKSEIFDDQFSVERPDGSNFTLKIRSTKLEDSAMYFCASSLVGSGAGEQYFGPGTRLTVT.